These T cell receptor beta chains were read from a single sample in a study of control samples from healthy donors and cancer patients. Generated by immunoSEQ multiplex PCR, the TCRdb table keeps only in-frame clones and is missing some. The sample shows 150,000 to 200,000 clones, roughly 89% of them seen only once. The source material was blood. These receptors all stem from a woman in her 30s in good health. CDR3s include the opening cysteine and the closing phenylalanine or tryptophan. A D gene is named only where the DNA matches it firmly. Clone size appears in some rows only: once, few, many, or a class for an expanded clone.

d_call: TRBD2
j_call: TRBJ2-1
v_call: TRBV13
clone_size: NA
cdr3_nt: TGTGCCAGCAGCTTAGCGGGGGGTTACAATGAGCAGTTCTTC
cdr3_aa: CASSLAGGYNEQFF

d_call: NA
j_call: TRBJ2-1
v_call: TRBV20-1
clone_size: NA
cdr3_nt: TGCAGTGCCACCCTCTACAATGAGCAGTTCTTC
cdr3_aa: CSATLYNEQFF

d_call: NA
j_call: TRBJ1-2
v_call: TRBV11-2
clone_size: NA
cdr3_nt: TGTGCCAGCAGCTTAGTACCCGACGGACTCTATGGCTACACCTTC
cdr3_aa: CASSLVPDGLYGYTF

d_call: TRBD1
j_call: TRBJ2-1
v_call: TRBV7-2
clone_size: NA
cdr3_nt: TGTGCCAGCAGCCCCCCGGGACAGGGGTGGAGTGAGCAGTTCTTC
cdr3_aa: CASSPPGQGWSEQFF

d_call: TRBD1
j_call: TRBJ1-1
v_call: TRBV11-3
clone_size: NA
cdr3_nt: TGTGCCAGCAGCCCACCGCATAGGGGGCTCACTGAAGCTTTCTTT
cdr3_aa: CASSPPHRGLTEAFF

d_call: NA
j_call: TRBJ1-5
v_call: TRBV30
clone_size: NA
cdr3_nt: TGTGCCTGGAGTTACGGACCCAATCAGCCCCAGCATTTT
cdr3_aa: CAWSYGPNQPQHF

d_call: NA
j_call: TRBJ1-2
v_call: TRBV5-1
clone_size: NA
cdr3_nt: TGCGCCAGCAGCTTGGTCCTGGGACAAAACTATGGCTACACCTTC
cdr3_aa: CASSLVLGQNYGYTF

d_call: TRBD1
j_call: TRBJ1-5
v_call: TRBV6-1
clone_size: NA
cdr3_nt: TGTGCCAGCAGTGACCGGGACAGGGGCCTAAATCAGCCCCAGCATTTT
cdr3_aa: CASSDRDRGLNQPQHF

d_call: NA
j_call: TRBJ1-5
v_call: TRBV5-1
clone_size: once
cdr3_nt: TGCGCCAGCAGCTTGTCTGGGGGTACGGGGCCCCAGCATTTT
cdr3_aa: CASSLSGGTGPQHF

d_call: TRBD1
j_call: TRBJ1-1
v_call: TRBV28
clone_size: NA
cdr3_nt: TGTGCCAGCAGTTTACCGACAGGGAGAGTGAACACTGAAGCTTTCTTT
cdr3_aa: CASSLPTGRVNTEAFF

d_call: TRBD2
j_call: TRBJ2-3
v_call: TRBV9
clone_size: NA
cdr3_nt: TGTGCCAGCAGCGTAGCGGGAGGGAGCGCAGATACGCAGTATTTT
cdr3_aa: CASSVAGGSADTQYF

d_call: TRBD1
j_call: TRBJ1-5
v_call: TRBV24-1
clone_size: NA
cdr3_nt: TGTGCCACCAGCCGGACAGGGCCCACCCATAGCAATCAGCCCCAGCATTTT
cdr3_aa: CATSRTGPTHSNQPQHF

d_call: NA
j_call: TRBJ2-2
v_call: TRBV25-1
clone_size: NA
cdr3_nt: TGTGCCAGCGAGGACAGTAACACCGGGGAGCTGTTTTTT
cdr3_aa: CASEDSNTGELFF

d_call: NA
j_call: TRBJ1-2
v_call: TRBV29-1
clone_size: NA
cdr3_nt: TGCAGCGTTGTCCAGGGGTTTGGGGGCTATGGCTACACCTTC
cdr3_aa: CSVVQGFGGYGYTF

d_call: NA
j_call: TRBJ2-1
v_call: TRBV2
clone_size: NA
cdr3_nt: TGTGCCAGCAGTGGGGGTGTTGGCTACAATGAGCAGTTCTTC
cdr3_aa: CASSGGVGYNEQFF

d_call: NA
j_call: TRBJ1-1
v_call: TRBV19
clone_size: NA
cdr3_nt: TGTGCCAGTAGTATACAGGGGACTCTGAACACTGAAGCTTTCTTT
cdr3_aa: CASSIQGTLNTEAFF

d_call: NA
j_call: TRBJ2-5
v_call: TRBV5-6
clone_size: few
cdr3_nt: TGTGCCAGCAGCTTGGGTGGTAGGGTCGAGACCCAGTACTTC
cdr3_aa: CASSLGGRVETQYF

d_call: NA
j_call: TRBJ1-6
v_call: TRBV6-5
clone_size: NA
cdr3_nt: TGTGCCAGCAGTTACGTCGCAGAGATCCCACCCCTCCACTTT
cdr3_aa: CASSYVAEIPPLHF

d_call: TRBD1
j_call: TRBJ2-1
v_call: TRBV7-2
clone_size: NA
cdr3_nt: TGTGCCAGCAGCCCCGGACAGGGGTACAATGAGCAGTTCTTC
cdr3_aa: CASSPGQGYNEQFF

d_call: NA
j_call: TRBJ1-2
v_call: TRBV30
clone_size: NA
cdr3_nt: TGTGCCTGGAGTGTGAGGGGTTACTATGGCTACACCTTC
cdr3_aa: CAWSVRGYYGYTF

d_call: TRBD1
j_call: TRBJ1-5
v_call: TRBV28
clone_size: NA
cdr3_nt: TGTGCCAGCAGTGAGGGACAGGGAAATCGGCCCCAGCATTTT
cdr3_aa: CASSEGQGNRPQHF

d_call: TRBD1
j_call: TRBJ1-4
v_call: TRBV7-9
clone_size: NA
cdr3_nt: TGTGCCAGCAGCCGACAGGGAGCTAATGAAAAACTGTTTTTT
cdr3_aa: CASSRQGANEKLFF

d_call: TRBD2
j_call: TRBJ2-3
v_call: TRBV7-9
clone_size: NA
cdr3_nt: TGTGCCAGCAGCTTATACGGGAGGGGTGAAGATACGCAGTATTTT
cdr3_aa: CASSLYGRGEDTQYF

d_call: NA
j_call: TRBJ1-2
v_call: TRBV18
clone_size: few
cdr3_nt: TGTGCCAGCTCACCAGAGACGGTCTATGGCTACACCTTC
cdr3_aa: CASSPETVYGYTF

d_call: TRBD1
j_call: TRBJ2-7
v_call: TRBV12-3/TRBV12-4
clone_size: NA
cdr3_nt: TGTGCCAGCAGGAGCCAGGGGGCATACGAGCAGTACTTC
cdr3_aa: CASRSQGAYEQYF

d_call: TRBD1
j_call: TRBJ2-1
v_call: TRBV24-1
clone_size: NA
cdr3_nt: TGTGCCACCAGTGACCCGGGACAGGGGGCAATCTTC
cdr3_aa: CATSDPGQGAIF

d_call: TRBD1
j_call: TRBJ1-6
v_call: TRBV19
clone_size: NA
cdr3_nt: TGTGCCAGTAGCACCGGGACAGGGAGCTCCTATAATTCACCCCTCCACTTT
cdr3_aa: CASSTGTGSSYNSPLHF

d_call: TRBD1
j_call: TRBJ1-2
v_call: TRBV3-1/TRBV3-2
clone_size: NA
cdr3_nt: TGTGCCAGCAGCCATCGCCGGACAGGGGCTTATGGCTACACCTTC
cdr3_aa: CASSHRRTGAYGYTF

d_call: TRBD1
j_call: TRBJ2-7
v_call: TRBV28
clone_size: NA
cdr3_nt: TGTGCCAGCAGTTTAAAAGGACAGGGAACGGACGAGCAGTACTTC
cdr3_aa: CASSLKGQGTDEQYF

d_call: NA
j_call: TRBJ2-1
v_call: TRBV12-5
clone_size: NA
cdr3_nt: TGTGCTAGTGGTTTGATGGTAGGCTCCTACAATGAGCAGTTCTTC
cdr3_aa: CASGLMVGSYNEQFF

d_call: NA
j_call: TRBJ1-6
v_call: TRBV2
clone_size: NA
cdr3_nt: TGTGCCAGCAGTGAGGGACGGGGGCATAATTCACCCCTCCACTTT
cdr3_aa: CASSEGRGHNSPLHF

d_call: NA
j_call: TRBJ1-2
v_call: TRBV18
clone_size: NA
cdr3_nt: TGTGCCAGCTCACCACCGGGGGGGCGCGTCTATGGCTACACCTTC
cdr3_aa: CASSPPGGRVYGYTF

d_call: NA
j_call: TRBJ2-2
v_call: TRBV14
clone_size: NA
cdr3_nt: TGTGCCAGCAGCCAATGGACAGCGAACACCGGGGAGCTGTTTTTT
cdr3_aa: CASSQWTANTGELFF

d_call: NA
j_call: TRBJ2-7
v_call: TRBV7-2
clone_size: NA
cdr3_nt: TGTGCCAGCAGCTTAGGGGATATCTCCTACGAGCAGTACTTC
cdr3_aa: CASSLGDISYEQYF

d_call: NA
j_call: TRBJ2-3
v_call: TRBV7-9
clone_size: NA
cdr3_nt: TGTGCCAGCAGCTTAGGAGGGGGGGCGGATACGCAGTATTTT
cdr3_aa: CASSLGGGADTQYF

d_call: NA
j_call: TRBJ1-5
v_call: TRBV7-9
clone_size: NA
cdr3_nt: TGTGCCAGCAGCCCAGATAGCAATCAGCCCCAGCATTTT
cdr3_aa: CASSPDSNQPQHF

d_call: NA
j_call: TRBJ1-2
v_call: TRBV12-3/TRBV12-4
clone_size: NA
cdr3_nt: TGTGCCAGCAGGGGTTACGTCGGCTACACCTTC
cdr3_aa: CASRGYVGYTF